Listed below are T cell receptor beta chains from one sample, sequenced in a study of T cells in localized non-small cell lung cancer. Profiling relied on immunoSEQ multiplex PCR, and the TCRdb table lists in-frame clones only, not all of them. Of 15,000 to 20,000 clones in the sample, approximately 90% were seen once. The starting material was peripheral blood, obtained before any cancer treatment. The receptors originated from a male donor older than 55 with stage II squamous cell lung carcinoma. CDR3s include the opening cysteine and the closing phenylalanine or tryptophan. The D gene is left open where the match is weak. A clone size is listed for some rows: how often the clone was seen (once, few, many), or a class if it is expanded.

D: NA
J: TRBJ1-4
size: few
V: TRBV11-2
CDR3: CASSLSGGPGRSEKLFF
DNA: TGTGCCAGCAGCTTAAGTGGGGGTCCAGGGCGCAGTGAAAAACTGTTTTTT

D: NA
J: TRBJ2-6
size: NA
V: TRBV5-1
CDR3: CASSLGPGGGFSGANVLTF
DNA: TGCGCCAGCAGCTTGGGGCCTGGAGGTGGGTTCTCTGGGGCCAACGTCCTGACTTTC

D: NA
J: TRBJ2-7
size: NA
V: TRBV14
CDR3: CASSQVGVGEQYF
DNA: TGTGCCAGCAGCCAAGTAGGGGTGGGCGAGCAGTACTTC

D: NA
J: TRBJ2-1
size: NA
V: TRBV29-1
CDR3: CSVRNGNEQFF
DNA: TGCAGCGTGCGTAACGGGAATGAGCAGTTCTTC

D: TRBD2
J: TRBJ2-5
size: NA
V: TRBV6-9
CDR3: CASSYLLLGTSGSGVGLETQYF
DNA: TGTGCCAGCAGTTATCTGCTCCTCGGGACTAGCGGGAGTGGAGTCGGGTTGGAGACCCAGTACTTC

D: NA
J: TRBJ1-1
size: NA
V: TRBV28
CDR3: CASSLRGGMNTEAFF
DNA: TGTGCCAGCAGTTTACGGGGAGGGATGAACACTGAAGCTTTCTTT

D: TRBD2
J: TRBJ2-1
size: NA
V: TRBV30
CDR3: CAWSLAGVGEQFF
DNA: TGTGCCTGGAGTCTAGCGGGAGTAGGTGAGCAGTTCTTC

D: NA
J: TRBJ1-5
size: NA
V: TRBV7-9
CDR3: CASSLGGQHNQPQHF
DNA: TGTGCCAGCAGCTTAGGGGGACAACACAATCAGCCCCAGCATTTT

D: TRBD2
J: TRBJ2-1
size: once
V: TRBV19
CDR3: CASSPGTRYNEQFF
DNA: TGTGCCAGTAGTCCCGGGACTAGATACAATGAGCAGTTCTTC

D: NA
J: TRBJ1-2
size: NA
V: TRBV10-2
CDR3: CASSETGNYGYTF
DNA: TGCGCCAGCAGTGAGACAGGGAACTATGGCTACACCTTC

D: NA
J: TRBJ2-3
size: NA
V: TRBV28
CDR3: CASSPLDGNTDTQYF
DNA: TGTGCCAGCAGTCCCCTGGACGGAAACACAGATACGCAGTATTTT

D: TRBD1
J: TRBJ2-7
size: NA
V: TRBV29-1
CDR3: CSGGQGLNYEQYF
DNA: TGCAGCGGGGGACAGGGGCTTAACTACGAGCAGTACTTC

D: TRBD1
J: TRBJ1-5
size: NA
V: TRBV10-3
CDR3: CAISKDREFQPQHF
DNA: TGTGCCATCAGTAAGGACAGGGAGTTTCAGCCCCAGCATTTT

D: NA
J: TRBJ1-1
size: NA
V: TRBV10-3
CDR3: CAISPTGPEAFF
DNA: TGTGCCATCAGCCCAACGGGCCCTGAAGCTTTCTTT

D: TRBD1
J: TRBJ2-7
size: NA
V: TRBV19
CDR3: CASSNPGGTYEQYF
DNA: TGTGCCAGTAGCAATCCAGGGGGCACCTACGAGCAGTACTTC

D: TRBD2
J: TRBJ2-5
size: NA
V: TRBV18
CDR3: CASSPPGLAGELETQYF
DNA: TGTGCCAGCTCACCACCGGGACTAGCGGGAGAGCTCGAGACCCAGTACTTC

D: NA
J: TRBJ2-3
size: NA
V: TRBV28
CDR3: CASSSPGPAGDTQYF
DNA: TGTGCCAGCAGTTCCCCCGGACCGGCGGGAGATACGCAGTATTTT

D: TRBD1
J: TRBJ2-3
size: few
V: TRBV5-1
CDR3: CASSAGTGLAQYF
DNA: TGCGCCAGCAGCGCTGGGACAGGCCTCGCGCAGTATTTT

D: NA
J: TRBJ1-5
size: NA
V: TRBV30
CDR3: CAWSYTQNQPQHF
DNA: TGTGCCTGGAGTTATACACAGAATCAGCCCCAGCATTTT

D: NA
J: TRBJ2-6
size: NA
V: TRBV2
CDR3: CASSALPIQSRANVLTF
DNA: TGTGCCAGCAGTGCTCTTCCGATACAAAGTCGGGCCAACGTCCTGACTTTC

D: NA
J: TRBJ2-1
size: NA
V: TRBV25-1
CDR3: CASSWLNEQFF
DNA: TGTGCCAGCAGTTGGTTGAATGAGCAGTTCTTC

D: TRBD2
J: TRBJ2-3
size: NA
V: TRBV5-1
CDR3: CASSLSAGGPSDTQYF
DNA: TGCGCCAGCAGCTTGAGCGCGGGAGGGCCCTCAGATACGCAGTATTTT

D: TRBD1
J: TRBJ1-1
size: NA
V: TRBV7-8
CDR3: CASSSGQGHTEAFF
DNA: TGTGCCAGCAGCTCCGGACAGGGGCACACTGAAGCTTTCTTT

D: TRBD1
J: TRBJ2-1
size: NA
V: TRBV29-1
CDR3: CSVASGTAAEIEQFF
DNA: TGCAGCGTTGCATCCGGGACAGCCGCCGAGATTGAGCAGTTCTTC

D: TRBD1
J: TRBJ2-7
size: NA
V: TRBV2
CDR3: CASSEADRGGYEQYF
DNA: TGTGCCAGCAGTGAAGCCGACAGGGGCGGGTACGAGCAGTACTTC

D: NA
J: TRBJ1-2
size: NA
V: TRBV28
CDR3: CASSLSSPFNYGYTF
DNA: TGTGCCAGCAGTTTATCCTCCCCCTTTAACTATGGCTACACCTTC

D: NA
J: TRBJ2-7
size: NA
V: TRBV7-9
CDR3: CASSRTVEQYF
DNA: TGTGCCAGCAGCCGGACTGTCGAGCAGTACTTC

D: NA
J: TRBJ1-3
size: NA
V: TRBV5-1
CDR3: CASSLSGAAGNTIYF
DNA: TGCGCCAGCAGCTTGTCCGGGGCGGCTGGAAACACCATATATTTT

D: NA
J: TRBJ1-5
size: NA
V: TRBV6-1
CDR3: CASRYSNQPQHF
DNA: TGTGCCAGCAGATATAGCAATCAGCCCCAGCATTTT

D: NA
J: TRBJ2-7
size: NA
V: TRBV5-6
CDR3: CASSSPGAWTDDTYEQYF
DNA: TGTGCCAGCAGTTCCCCGGGGGCATGGACGGATGATACCTACGAGCAGTACTTC

D: NA
J: TRBJ1-1
size: once
V: TRBV25-1
CDR3: CASRKGRENTEAFF
DNA: TGTGCCAGCAGGAAAGGACGGGAGAACACTGAAGCTTTCTTT

D: NA
J: TRBJ2-7
size: NA
V: TRBV11-1
CDR3: CASSWGRGYEQYF
DNA: TGTGCCAGCAGCTGGGGACGGGGATACGAGCAGTACTTC

D: TRBD2
J: TRBJ2-2
size: NA
V: TRBV6-5
CDR3: CASSYELAGAGGELFF
DNA: TGTGCCAGCAGTTATGAACTAGCGGGAGCGGGCGGGGAGCTGTTTTTT

D: NA
J: TRBJ2-3
size: NA
V: TRBV5-1
CDR3: CASSAGSRLVTDTQYF
DNA: TGCGCCAGCAGCGCGGGTAGTCGGTTGGTCACAGATACGCAGTATTTT

D: TRBD1
J: TRBJ1-5
size: NA
V: TRBV19
CDR3: CASSAIGTGDGRRNQPQHF
DNA: TGTGCCAGTAGTGCCATTGGGACAGGGGACGGGAGGCGCAATCAGCCCCAGCATTTT

D: NA
J: TRBJ1-2
size: NA
V: TRBV15
CDR3: CATSRDVRTDYGYTF
DNA: TGTGCCACCAGCAGAGATGTCCGGACGGACTATGGCTACACCTTC

D: NA
J: TRBJ2-3
size: NA
V: TRBV5-1
CDR3: CASSFTTTGSGGSTDTQYF
DNA: TGCGCCAGCAGCTTCACTACAACAGGTAGCGGAGGGAGCACAGATACGCAGTATTTT

D: TRBD2
J: TRBJ2-1
size: NA
V: TRBV7-2
CDR3: CASSSTSGTSYNEQFF
DNA: TGTGCCAGCAGCTCCACTAGCGGGACTTCCTACAATGAGCAGTTCTTC

D: TRBD2
J: TRBJ2-7
size: NA
V: TRBV12-5
CDR3: CASGLARREGLRKVAYEQYF
DNA: TGTGCTAGTGGTTTGGCCCGCCGGGAGGGCCTAAGGAAGGTCGCCTACGAGCAGTACTTC

D: TRBD1
J: TRBJ1-2
size: NA
V: TRBV6-5
CDR3: CASRNIAVRTGGYTF
DNA: TGTGCCAGCAGAAATATAGCGGTCCGGACAGGGGGCTACACCTTC

D: NA
J: TRBJ2-5
size: NA
V: TRBV7-6
CDR3: CASSLGAMVGVTQYF
DNA: TGTGCCAGCAGCTTAGGGGCAATGGTTGGAGTGACCCAGTACTTC

D: NA
J: TRBJ2-3
size: NA
V: TRBV7-9
CDR3: CASSFTDTQYF
DNA: TGTGCCAGCAGCTTCACAGATACGCAGTATTTT

D: NA
J: TRBJ2-4
size: NA
V: TRBV27
CDR3: CASSSLGAGAKNIQYF
DNA: TGTGCCAGCAGTTCCCTCGGGGCTGGGGCCAAAAACATTCAGTACTTC

D: TRBD2
J: TRBJ2-5
size: medium-sized
V: TRBV7-9
CDR3: CASSFGTSGMVQETQYF
DNA: TGTGCCAGCAGCTTCGGGACTAGCGGGATGGTTCAAGAGACCCAGTACTTC

D: NA
J: TRBJ2-5
size: NA
V: TRBV11-1
CDR3: CASRHQETQYF
DNA: TGTGCCAGCCGGCACCAAGAGACCCAGTACTTC

D: NA
J: TRBJ1-5
size: NA
V: TRBV15
CDR3: CATSRDLGASQPQHF
DNA: TGTGCCACCAGCAGAGATCTGGGGGCCAGTCAGCCCCAGCATTTT

D: NA
J: TRBJ1-1
size: NA
V: TRBV19
CDR3: CASSIGRAGRMNTEAFF
DNA: TGTGCCAGTAGTATAGGGAGGGCAGGGAGGATGAACACTGAAGCTTTCTTT

D: TRBD1
J: TRBJ1-5
size: NA
V: TRBV28
CDR3: CASTTGQVSYQPQHF
DNA: TGTGCCAGCACCACGGGACAGGTCAGTTATCAGCCCCAGCATTTT

D: TRBD1
J: TRBJ2-5
size: NA
V: TRBV7-9
CDR3: CASSSLTGVKETQYF
DNA: TGTGCCAGCAGCTCCCTGACAGGGGTTAAAGAGACCCAGTACTTC

D: TRBD1
J: TRBJ2-5
size: NA
V: TRBV7-9
CDR3: CASSFRQGVNQETQYF
DNA: TGTGCCAGCAGCTTTAGGCAGGGGGTGAACCAAGAGACCCAGTACTTC

D: TRBD2
J: TRBJ2-7
size: NA
V: TRBV5-6
CDR3: CASSRGAYEQYF
DNA: TGTGCCAGCAGCCGGGGGGCCTACGAGCAGTACTTC

D: NA
J: TRBJ2-7
size: NA
V: TRBV4-1
CDR3: CASSQDDGTLRTSIYEQYF
DNA: TGCGCCAGCAGCCAAGACGACGGAACCCTTAGGACTTCTATTTACGAGCAGTACTTC

D: TRBD1
J: TRBJ2-1
size: NA
V: TRBV11-3
CDR3: CASSFRDRGSYNEQFF
DNA: TGTGCCAGCAGCTTCCGGGACAGGGGGTCCTACAATGAGCAGTTCTTC

D: NA
J: TRBJ2-7
size: NA
V: TRBV18
CDR3: CASSRAGGLITYEQYF
DNA: TGTGCCAGCTCAAGGGCTGGGGGCTTAATAACCTACGAGCAGTACTTC

D: TRBD1
J: TRBJ2-1
size: NA
V: TRBV19
CDR3: CASSIGTGGNNEQFF
DNA: TGTGCCAGTAGTATTGGGACAGGGGGAAACAATGAGCAGTTCTTC

D: TRBD2
J: TRBJ2-1
size: NA
V: TRBV19
CDR3: CASRPGASGSFSNEQFF
DNA: TGTGCCAGTAGACCCGGGGCTAGCGGGAGCTTCTCCAATGAGCAGTTCTTC

D: TRBD1
J: TRBJ2-3
size: few
V: TRBV9
CDR3: CASSARDRDTDTQYF
DNA: TGTGCCAGCAGCGCCCGGGACAGGGACACAGATACGCAGTATTTT